This TCR beta chain is from a study of persistence of HIV-infected CD4 T cells (dated by TCRdb to 2020 to 2022). Regarding the study in general: Suppressive ART had been received by participants for a median of roughly 8 years. The study isolated CMV- and HIV-1 Gag-responding CD4+ T cells from ART-treated individuals to examine antigen-driven clonal expansion of HIV-1-infected cells. The TCR cluster analysis across participants included under ten participants for CMV and roughly 7 participants for Gag. Proviral sequencing was used to assess clonality among infected cells, whereas TCRbeta sequencing gauged the clonality of all cells within each sorted population. Peripheral blood samples of up to roughly 200 mL were obtained at multiple time points, with the exception of a couple of participants, for whom leukapheresis was performed at a single time point.

The immunoSEQ hsTCRB assay version 4, run in survey mode, was used to sequence TCRbeta repertoires from genomic DNA. Genomic DNA was diluted to about 10 ng/uL, using up to roughly 1 ug per sample for TCRbeta sequencing. The original methods were these. Analysis of the TCRbeta data was done in ImmunoSeq Analyzer 3.0, and diversity was computed on productive nucleotide rearrangements. Lower-bound TCR diversity was estimated with the improved Chao index, and clonality with the Gini coefficient using the Immunarch R package. Nucleotide rearrangements that differed but encoded the same CDR3beta amino acid sequence were counted as separate clonotypes. TCRbeta sequences significantly enriched in antigen-responding cells relative to anti-CD3/anti-CD28-activated cells were identified by differential abundance analysis. Using predicted peptide-MHC specificity as the basis, GLIPH2 grouped TCRs into clusters, both for each participant individually and for the merged data sets that combined participants. In its TCRdb copy, this immuneACCESS table keeps in-frame sequences only and misses some clones. Where compared with another copy, unresolved V genes explain less than half of these, and the others have no known cause. The V and J calls and clone size are taken from that table; D and trimming were inferred from the DNA. This sample holds 25,000 to 35,000 clones; approximately 70% were observed only once. The ten largest clones represent approximately 1.5% of the sample.

Results the study describes overall, beyond this receptor: TCR oligoclonality correlated with proviral oligoclonality within the same sorted populations. Degenerate expanded CDR3beta sequences were enriched in antigen-responding cells, suggesting convergent selection of CD4+ responses to CMV and Gag. Only a small number of individuals took part in the study, and only a limited range of antigens was tested. Because the TCR analyses were done in bulk, restricting them to just the rare CMV-responding cells that actually carried HIV-1 proviruses was not possible. Significantly lower TCRbeta richness was observed in CMV- and Gag-responding cells than in anti-CD3/anti-CD28-responding cells, and higher oligoclonality was observed in CMV-responding cells than in CD3/CD28-stimulated and Gag-responding cells.

About this clone itself: Its antigen is still unknown. The input lacks base qualities; no much larger clone sits a single base away.

Interpreted using the paper, the treatment or condition label stands for: suppressive antiretroviral therapy. Cells were stimulated with a pool of overlapping HIV-1 Gag 15-mer peptides at about 1 ug per peptide per mL. Responding CD4+ T cells were sorted by upregulation of both CD40 ligand and CD69. HIV-1-infected adults in whom suppressive ART had been started during chronic infection were enrolled as participants. For at least 4 years, participants had undetectable plasma HIV-1 RNA, below 50 copies/mL. To be included, participants needed a CD4+ T cell count above 400 cells/uL and a positive CMV serology. Before stimulation, PBMCs were isolated using density centrifugation and depleted of CD8+ T cells. For less than 20 hours, CD8-depleted PBMCs were stimulated with anti-CD28/CD49d costimulation, a CD40-blocking antibody, and enfuvirtide, which was added to prevent new infections. Cell sorting was done on a Beckman Coulter MoFlo Legacy or XDP sorter, and dead cells were excluded with propidium iodide. Genomic DNA was extracted with the QIAamp DNA Mini Kit for samples above one million cells, otherwise with the Quick-DNA Microprep Kit.

V and J lose 1 base and 6 bases, and a span of 12 bases separates them. Measured from the cysteine to the phenylalanine, the CDR3 is 14 residues long. The retained sequence is limited to the CDR3, 42 bases, with the frame set at the first base. The germline V gene yields MDHEN for CDR1 and SYDVKM for CDR2. The receptor was derived from an adult man with HIV who was CMV-seropositive. Here the sequenced sample was CD4+ T cells sorted from PBMCs after roughly 18-hour stimulation, taken from a patient who received antiretroviral therapy. This specimen's cell subset or site label, interpreted: CD40L+CD69+ CD4 T cells responding to HIV-1 Gag peptides. The chain is encoded by TRBV28 joined to TRBJ1-2; TRBD1 is possibly the D segment (5 matching bases). The DNA reads TGTGCCAGCAGTTTATTACCCGGGGGTAATGGCTACACCTTC. Its product reads: CASSLLPGGNGYTF.